This T cell receptor beta chain derives from a study of T-cell memory formation after mild COVID-19. Study-level background: Largely, TCR clusters stayed within a single donor. Study results and caveats: The study found balanced CD4/CD8 in clones contracting day 15 to 85 and a CD4+ lean in later expanders.

CDR3 size: 15 residues. Per the germline V gene, CDR1 is SGHKS and CDR2 is YYEKEE (reference sequence). Trimming cost V 5 bases and J 1 base, with 13 bases left between them. With respect to this clonotype: Its specificity is unknown.

TCRdb reprocessed the 5' RACE reads via MiXCR and lists one record per CDR3 protein. The table has about 250,000 distinct CDR3 sequences, around 17% seen once. This sequence joins TRBV5-5 and TRBJ1-5, with D possibly TRBD1 on 6 matching bases. This TCR was recovered from a young man who had mild COVID-19 (a few samples of this study predate the infection). Cell type and time point are not known. Source material: PBMCs or a T cell subset sorted from them (not recorded which). The CDR3 nucleotides are TGTGCCAGCAGATCGGGACACCTAAGCAATCAGCCCCAGCATTTT. It codes for CASRSGHLSNQPQHF.